The 2 T cell receptor beta chains in this list originate from one sample, sequenced in a study of shared clonotypes between healthy human individuals. TCRdb keeps only in-frame clones here, not all; method: immunoSEQ multiplex PCR. This sample has about 2.2 million clones, with about 94% found just once. Terminally differentiated effector memory CD45RA+ cells were left out of the naive CD8 fraction, which was CD45RO-negative and positively selected for CCR7. Sequenced: naive CD8+ T cells from PBMCs. The source of these receptors is a young man in good health. Some clones in this sample may be carry-over from other donors' samples.

V gene TRBV5-1 combines with J gene TRBJ2-5; perhaps TRBD2 as D (6 bases). The V end was cut by 4 bases, the J end by 1 base, with 14 bases between. The CDR3 is 15 amino acids. Germline V gene data show CDR1 as SGHRS and CDR2 as YFSETQ. CDR3 region: CASSPIEAGQETQYF. For the CDR3, the DNA is TGCGCCAGCAGCCCAATAGAAGCGGGCCAAGAGACCCAGTACTTC.

The chain recombines TRBV7-9 with TRBJ2-1; D call uncertain. V dropped 5 bases and J dropped 3 bases, with 5 bases sitting between them. Germline V gene data show CDR1 as SEHNR and CDR2 as FQNEAQ (reference sequence). There are 12 residues in the CDR3. The CDR3: CASSADYNEQFF. CDR3 DNA sequence: TGTGCCAGCAGCGCCGACTACAATGAGCAGTTCTTC. The full variable domain, its missing parts supplied by reference TRBV7-9 and TRBJ2-1, is DTGVSQNPRHKITKRGQNVTFRCDPISEHNRLYWYRQTLGQGPEFLTYFQNEAQLEKSRLLSDRFSAERPKGSFSTLEIQRTEQGDSAMYLCASSADYNEQFFGPGTRLTVL.